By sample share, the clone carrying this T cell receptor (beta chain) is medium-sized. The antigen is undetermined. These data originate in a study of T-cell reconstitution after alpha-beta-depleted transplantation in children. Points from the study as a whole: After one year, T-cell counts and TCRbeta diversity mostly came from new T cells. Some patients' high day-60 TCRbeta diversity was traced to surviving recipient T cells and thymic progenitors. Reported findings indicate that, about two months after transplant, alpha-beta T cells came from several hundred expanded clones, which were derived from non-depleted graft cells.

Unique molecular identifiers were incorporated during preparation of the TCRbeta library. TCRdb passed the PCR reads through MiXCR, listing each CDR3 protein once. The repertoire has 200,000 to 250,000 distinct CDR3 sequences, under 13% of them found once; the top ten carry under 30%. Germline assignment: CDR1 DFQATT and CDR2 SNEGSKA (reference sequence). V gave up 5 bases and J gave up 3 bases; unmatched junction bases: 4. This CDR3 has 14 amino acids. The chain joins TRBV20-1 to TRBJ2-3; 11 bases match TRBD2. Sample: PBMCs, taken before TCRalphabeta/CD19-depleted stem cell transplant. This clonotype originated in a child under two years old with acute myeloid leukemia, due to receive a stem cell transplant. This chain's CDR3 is CSAVLAGGTDTQYF. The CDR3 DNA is TGCAGTGCTGTTTTAGCGGGAGGGACAGATACGCAGTATTTT.